The 5 T cell receptor beta chains presented below share a single source sample, sequenced in a study of T-cell memory formation after mild COVID-19. A single record per CDR3 protein comes from TCRdb applying MiXCR to the 5' RACE reads. The sample contains around 320,000 distinct CDR3 sequences, around 30% of which appear only once. The sequencing input was PBMCs or a T cell subset sorted from them (not recorded which). The receptors shown here come from an adult woman who had mild COVID-19 (a few samples of this study predate the infection). Cell type and time point are not known.

The V gene is TRBV5-1, the J gene TRBJ1-1, with 8 positions matching TRBD1. Germline CDR1 reads SGHRS; CDR2 reads YFSETQ. The length of the CDR3 is 16 residues. The junction had 9 bases not matched to a gene; V was cut back by 0 bases and J by 5 bases. The CDR3 spells CASSLVSTGAVTEAFF. As DNA, the CDR3 is TGCGCCAGCAGCTTGGTCTCGACAGGGGCGGTTACTGAAGCTTTCTTT.

The chain links TRBV12-3 or TRBV12-4 to TRBJ2-5; D is possibly TRBD1 or TRBD2 (5 bases each). CDR3 length: 13 residues. Trimming removed 5 bases at V and 4 bases at J, with 11 bases between. The CDR3 reads CASSPGPRETQYF. The DNA of the CDR3 is TGTGCCAGCAGTCCGGGGCCGCGAGAGACCCAGTACTTC.

This clonotype was seen more than once but under ten times. The V call is TRBV4-1, the J call TRBJ2-5, with no clear D. V lost 0 bases, J lost 1 base, and 15 bases lay in between. This CDR3 region has 17 residues. CDR1 is MGHRA, CDR2 YSYEKL, per germline. CDR3 coding DNA: TGCGCCAGCAGCCAAGAAAGGGCTGGGCGGACCCAAGAGACCCAGTACTTC. Translation gives CASSQERAGRTQETQYF.

This clonotype occurred a few times. The chain is built from TRBV6-6 and TRBJ1-2; D call uncertain. CDR3 size: 14 residues. Germline CDR1 is MNHNY and CDR2 is SVGAGI (reference sequence). V dropped 2 bases and J dropped 2 bases, with 9 bases sitting between them. CDR3 amino acids: CASSYPGFNYGYTF. The CDR3 coding sequence is TGTGCCAGCAGTTACCCCGGATTCAACTATGGCTACACCTTC.

This clonotype showed up just a few times. The genes are TRBV7-3 and TRBJ2-3, with D uncertain. In germline, CDR1 is SGHTA, CDR2 FQGTGA. V shed 2 bases and J shed 2 bases, with 5 bases lying between them. This CDR3 is 13 amino acids long. CDR3 coding DNA: TGTGCCAGCAGCTTAGAGCTCACAGATACGCAGTATTTT. This sequence encodes CASSLELTDTQYF.